Listed here are 24 T cell receptor beta chains from one sample, sequenced in a study of T cell repertoires in cytomegalovirus infection. Using its own MiXCR run on the reads, TCRdb lists one record per CDR3 protein. This table holds about 770,000 distinct CDR3 sequences, almost 30% found once. The antigens these receptors bind are not known. Sequences were derived from cultured CD8+ T cells from PBMCs, sampled from culture after CMV antigen stimulation. These receptor sequences come from a human donor in good health (CMV status not recorded). Some clones in this sample may be carry-over from other donors' samples.

This clonotype was counted ten times or more. The rearrangement links TRBV7-2 to TRBJ1-5, with D hard to call. The V and J ends lost 2 bases and 0 bases respectively, with 8 bases between them. CDR3 length equals 15 residues. CDR1 and CDR2 from the germline V gene are SGHTA and FQGNSA. CDR3 nucleotide sequence: TGTGCCAGCAGCTTAATGGTTTATAGCAATCAGCCCCAGCATTTT. Translating gives CASSLMVYSNQPQHF.

This sequence joins TRBV6-5 and TRBJ2-1; 8 nucleotides match TRBD2. The length of the CDR3 is 15 residues. V trimming: 2 bases; J trimming: 8 bases; junction bases outside the gene matches: 8. Per the germline V gene, CDR1 is MNHEY and CDR2 is SVGAGI. The CDR3 here is CASSYTGGPFDEQFF. The CDR3 coding sequence is TGTGCCAGCAGTTACACGGGGGGGCCTTTCGATGAGCAGTTCTTC.

The chain is built from TRBV19 and TRBJ2-1, with D perhaps TRBD1 or TRBD2 (6 bases each). V was pared by 7 bases and J by 6 bases, with 16 bases between. Per the germline V gene, CDR1 is LNHDA and CDR2 is SQIVND (reference sequence). This CDR3 comprises 14 residues. CDR3 nucleotide sequence: TGTGCCAGTAAAGAAGGGGGGCTCGTCAATGAGCAGTTCTTC. Protein: CASKEGGLVNEQFF.

This clonotype was seen more than once but under ten times. V usage is TRBV6-5 and J usage is TRBJ1-3; 9 bases fit TRBD1. Germline trimming cut 1 base from V and 4 bases from J; bases unmatched to any gene: 5. The CDR3 length is 16 residues. Looked up from germline, CDR1 is MNHEY and CDR2 is SVGAGI. The chain's CDR3 is CASSYLGQGPGNTIYF. The CDR3 DNA follows: TGTGCCAGCAGTTACTTGGGACAGGGCCCAGGAAACACCATATATTTT.

The rearrangement uses TRBV6-5 and TRBJ2-3; D possibly matches TRBD1 or TRBD2 (6 bases each). Trimming removed 2 bases from V and 6 bases from J, with 15 bases in between. CDR3 length: 15 amino acids. Germline lookup yields CDR1 MNHEY and CDR2 SVGAGI. The CDR3 protein is CASSYPTTGGDTQYF. The CDR3 bases are TGTGCCAGCAGTTACCCCACGACCGGGGGCGATACGCAGTATTTT.

This sequence joins TRBV6-1 and TRBJ2-3; 7 positions match TRBD2. The trim removed 11 bases at V and 2 bases at J, leaving 13 bases unmatched. Looked up from germline, CDR1 is MNHNS and CDR2 is SASEGT. The CDR3 consists of 15 residues. DNA of the CDR3: TGTGCCTCCGCGGGGGAGGGACTTGACACAGATACGCAGTATTTT. This encodes CASAGEGLDTDTQYF.

CDR3 sequence reads: CASSLPRAGEGRIGEKLFF. CDR3 nucleotides: TGTGCCAGCAGTCTTCCCCGGGCAGGGGAGGGACGGATAGGTGAAAAACTGTTTTTT. The gene calls are TRBV2 and TRBJ1-4; weak D call: TRBD1 (6 bases). The CDR3 extends over 19 amino acids. Germline V lookup: CDR1 SNHLY, CDR2 FYNNEI. V lost 5 bases to trimming and J lost 7 bases, with 29 bases between them.

The chain links TRBV6-2 or TRBV6-3 to TRBJ2-1; D is unclear. The CDR3 has 17 residues. Germline CDR1 reads MNHEY; CDR2 reads SVGEGT. The ends were cut back, 2 bases at V and 0 bases at J, with 14 bases in the middle. CDR3 sequence: CASSYTQRASSYNEQFF. The CDR3 bases are TGTGCCAGCAGTTACACTCAGCGTGCGAGCTCCTACAATGAGCAGTTCTTC.

The chain has TRBV6-2 or TRBV6-3 and TRBJ1-3; D gene unclear. Germline V lookup: CDR1 MNHEY, CDR2 SVGEGT. V was trimmed by 7 bases and J by 3 bases, leaving 16 bases between them. This CDR3 has 15 amino acids. CDR3 amino acids: CASNSDVYGGNTIYF. In DNA, the CDR3 is TGTGCCAGCAATTCGGACGTCTATGGTGGAAACACCATATATTTT.

This clonotype was counted a few times. This CDR3 is CASSLLRGGLQYF. CDR3 coding DNA: TGTGCCAGCAGTTTGCTGCGGGGAGGGTTGCAGTATTTT. The chain carries TRBV6-2 or TRBV6-3 and TRBJ2-3, with 7 bases aligning to TRBD2. V lost 4 bases and J lost 11; bases outside the gene matches: 9. CDR1 MNHEY and CDR2 SVGEGT come from the germline V gene. The CDR3 extends over 13 amino acids.

This clonotype was counted a single time. This may be a read error, as it is one base from a much larger clone. The chain carries TRBV19 and TRBJ2-5, with TRBD2 as a possible D gene (6 bases). CDR1 is LNHDA, CDR2 SQIVND, per germline (reference sequence). V was pared by 5 bases and J by 5 bases, with 15 bases between. The CDR3 totals 14 residues. The CDR3 here is CASSVGLRGETQYF. In DNA, the CDR3 is TGTGCCAGTAGTGTGGGACTCCGCGGCGAGACCCAGTACTTC. Based on the CDR3 plus reference TRBV19 and TRBJ2-5, the full variable domain is DGGITQSPKYLFRKEGQNVTLSCEQNLNHDAMYWYRQDPGQGLRLIYYSQIVNDFQKGDIAEGYSVSREKKESFPLTVTSAQKNPTAFYLCASSVGLRGETQYFGPGTRLLVL.

This clonotype was seen a few times. CDR3: CSARDPVRIWLEQYV. Here the CDR3 DNA reads TGCAGTGCTAGAGATCCGGTAAGGATCTGGCTCGAGCAGTACGTC. The rearrangement links TRBV20-1 to TRBJ2-7; D is ambiguous. The CDR3 length is 15 residues. Trimming left V 0 bases short and J 6 bases short, with 18 bases between. CDR1 is DFQATT, CDR2 SNEGSKA, per germline (reference sequence).

This clonotype came up a few times. The V call is TRBV6-2 or TRBV6-3, the J call TRBJ2-1; TRBD1 agrees at 7 bases. Per the germline V gene, CDR1 is MNHEY and CDR2 is SVGEGT. The V segment lost 7 bases and the J segment 3 bases; nucleotides outside the gene matches: 9. CDR3 length equals 15 residues. CDR3 amino acids: CASTTGAGGYNEQFF. As DNA, the CDR3 is TGTGCCAGCACCACCGGGGCAGGGGGCTACAATGAGCAGTTCTTC.

This clonotype was detected only a few times. The CDR3 sequence: CSVETAHTEAFF. CDR3 sequence (DNA): TGCAGCGTTGAGACGGCTCACACTGAAGCTTTCTTT. The rearrangement uses TRBV29-1 and TRBJ1-1; unclear D gene. CDR3 size: 12 residues. Trimming pared 3 bases from V and 3 bases from J, leaving 8 bases between. Germline-derived CDR1 and CDR2 are SQVTM and ANQGSEA.

V usage is TRBV2 and J usage is TRBJ2-1, with TRBD2 matching over 9 bases. The CDR3 is 15 amino acids. The V and J ends lost 7 bases and 1 base, in that order; junction bases with no gene match: 5. Per the germline V gene, CDR1 is SNHLY and CDR2 is FYNNEI. The CDR3: CASTGLAQSYNEQFF. The CDR3 bases are TGTGCCAGCACTGGACTAGCGCAGTCCTACAATGAGCAGTTCTTC.

The V gene is TRBV5-6, the J gene TRBJ2-7; TRBD2 might be the D (6 bases). CDR3 length equals 14 residues. Germline V gene data show CDR1 as SGHDT and CDR2 as YYEEEE. V shed 4 bases and J shed 6 bases, with 17 bases lying between them. CDR3 residues: CASSNRGSALEQYV. In nucleotides, the CDR3 is TGTGCCAGCAGCAACCGGGGGTCGGCGCTCGAGCAGTACGTC.

This clonotype has only a few counts. The rearrangement joins TRBV6-1 to TRBJ2-7, with unresolved D. Germline values: CDR1 MNHNS, CDR2 SASEGT. The CDR3 is made up of 11 amino acids. V was cut by 6 bases and J by 5 bases, with 8 bases left in between. This CDR3 reads CASSDTHEQYF. The CDR3 nucleotides read TGTGCCAGCAGCGATACCCACGAGCAGTACTTC.

CDR3 region: CASSEPKYQGTNTGELFF. The CDR3, as DNA: TGTGCCAGCAGTGAACCCAAATATCAGGGTACGAACACCGGGGAGCTGTTTTTT. The V gene is TRBV6-1, the J gene TRBJ2-2; D perhaps matches TRBD1 (5 bases). The germline V gene encodes CDR1 MNHNS and CDR2 SASEGT. V lost 2 bases and J lost 0, with 16 bases in between. This CDR3 comprises 18 residues.

This clonotype was counted a few times. The V and J genes are TRBV11-2 and TRBJ2-5; tentative D call: TRBD2 (5 bases). Germline CDR1 reads SGHAT; CDR2 reads FQNNGV. Trimming took 1 base from V and 1 from J, leaving 16 bases between them. There are 17 residues in the CDR3. DNA of the CDR3: TGTGCCAGCAGCTTAGGGGATGAGCGGACCCTCCAAGAGACCCAGTACTTC. Translation gives CASSLGDERTLQETQYF.

This chain connects TRBV5-5 to TRBJ1-1; 9 nucleotides match TRBD1. CDR1 is SGHKS, CDR2 YYEKEE, per germline (reference sequence). Trimming at V came to 5 bases and at J to 5 bases, leaving 10 bases not matched to a gene. The CDR3 loop spans 15 amino acids. The CDR3 DNA follows: TGTGCCAGCAGACCCTGGACAGGGGAAGCGACTGAAGCTTTCTTT. Translation: CASRPWTGEATEAFF.

This chain joins TRBV7-6 and TRBJ1-2; TRBD1 is a possible D gene (5 bases). V lost 4 bases and J 3 bases, leaving 12 bases between the germline ends. The CDR3 contains 14 residues. The V gene's germline CDR1 is SGHVS and CDR2 FNYEAQ. The CDR3 DNA is TGTGCCAGCAGCTCCCCAGGGACCCACTATGGCTACACCTTC. Translating gives CASSSPGTHYGYTF.

A single count supports this clonotype. The chain joins TRBV4-1 to TRBJ1-5; D gene ambiguous. The CDR3 contains 16 residues. Germline V lookup: CDR1 MGHRA, CDR2 YSYEKL. Trimming took 1 base from V and 5 from J, leaving 15 bases between them. The CDR3 region is CASSQVPGRADQPQHF. The CDR3, as DNA: TGCGCCAGCAGCCAAGTTCCTGGGAGGGCGGATCAGCCCCAGCATTTT.

The chain combines TRBV6-1 with TRBJ2-1; D is possibly TRBD2 (7 bases). CDR3 length: 17 amino acids. The V end was cut by 7 bases, the J end by 4 bases, with 23 bases between. Looked up from germline, CDR1 is MNHNS and CDR2 is SASEGT. CDR3 sequence (DNA): TGTGCCAGCACTGGGGGTTTACGGGGGGCCGTTTACAATGAGCAGTTCTTC. It yields the protein CASTGGLRGAVYNEQFF.

This clonotype was observed many times. This chain uses TRBV7-6 with TRBJ2-1; D remains ambiguous. The CDR3 runs 15 residues. The V gene's germline CDR1 is SGHVS and CDR2 FNYEAQ. V lost 5 bases, J lost 5 bases, and 16 bases lay in between. The CDR3 sequence: CASSPSMAVNNEQFF. The CDR3 region has the DNA TGTGCCAGCAGCCCTAGTATGGCGGTTAACAATGAGCAGTTCTTC.